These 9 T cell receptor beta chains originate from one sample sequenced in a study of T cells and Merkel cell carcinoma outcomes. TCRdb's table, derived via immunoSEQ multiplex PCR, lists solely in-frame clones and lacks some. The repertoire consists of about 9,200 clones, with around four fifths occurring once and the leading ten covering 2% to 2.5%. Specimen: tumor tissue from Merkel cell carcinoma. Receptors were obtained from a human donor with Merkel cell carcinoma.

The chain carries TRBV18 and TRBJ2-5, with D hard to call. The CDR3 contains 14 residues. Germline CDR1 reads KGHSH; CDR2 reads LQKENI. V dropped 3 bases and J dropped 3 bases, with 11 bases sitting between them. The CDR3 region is CASSPSSLKETQYF. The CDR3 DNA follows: TGTGCCAGCTCACCTTCGAGCCTAAAAGAGACCCAGTACTTC. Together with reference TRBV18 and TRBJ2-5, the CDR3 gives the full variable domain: NAGVMQNPRHLVRRRGQEARLRCSPMKGHSHVYWYRQLPEEGLKFMVYLQKENIIDESGMPKERFSAEFPKEGPSILRIQQVVRGDSAAYFCASSPSSLKETQYFGPGTRLLVL.

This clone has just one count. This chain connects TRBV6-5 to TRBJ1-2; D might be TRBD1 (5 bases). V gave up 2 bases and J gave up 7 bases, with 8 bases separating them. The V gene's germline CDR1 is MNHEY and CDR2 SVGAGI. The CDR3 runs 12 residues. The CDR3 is CASSYVGGGYTF. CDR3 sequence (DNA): TGTGCCAGCAGTTACGTCGGGGGTGGCTACACCTTC.

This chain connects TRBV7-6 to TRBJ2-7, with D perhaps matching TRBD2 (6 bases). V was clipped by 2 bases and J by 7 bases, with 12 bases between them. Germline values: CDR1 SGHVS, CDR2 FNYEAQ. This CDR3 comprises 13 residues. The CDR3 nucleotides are TGTGCCAGCAGCTTATTAGGGACTCGTGAGCAGTACTTC. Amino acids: CASSLLGTREQYF.

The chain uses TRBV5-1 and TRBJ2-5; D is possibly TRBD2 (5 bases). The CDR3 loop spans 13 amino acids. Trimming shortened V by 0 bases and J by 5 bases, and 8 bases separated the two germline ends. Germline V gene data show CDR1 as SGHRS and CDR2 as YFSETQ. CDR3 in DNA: TGCGCCAGCAGCTTGGGCGGGTCGGAGACCCAGTACTTC. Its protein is CASSLGGSETQYF.

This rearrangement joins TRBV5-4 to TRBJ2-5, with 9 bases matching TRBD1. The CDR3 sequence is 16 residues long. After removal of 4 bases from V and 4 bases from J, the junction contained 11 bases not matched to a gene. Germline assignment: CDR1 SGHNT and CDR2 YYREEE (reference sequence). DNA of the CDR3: TGTGCCAGCAGCCCCCAGGGGACAGGGTACGGAGAGACCCAGTACTTC. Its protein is CASSPQGTGYGETQYF.

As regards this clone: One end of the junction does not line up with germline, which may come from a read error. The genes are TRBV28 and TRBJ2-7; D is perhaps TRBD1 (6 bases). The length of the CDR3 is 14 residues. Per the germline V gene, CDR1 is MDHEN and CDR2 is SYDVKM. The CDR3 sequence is CASSPSRGSYEQYF. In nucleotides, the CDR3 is TGTGCCAGCAGTCCTTCGAGGGGGTCCTACGAACAGTACTTC.

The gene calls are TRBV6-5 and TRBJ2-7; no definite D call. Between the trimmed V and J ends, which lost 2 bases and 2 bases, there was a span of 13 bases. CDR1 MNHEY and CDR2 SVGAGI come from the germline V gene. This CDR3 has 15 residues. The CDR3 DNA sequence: TGTGCCAGCAGTTACCGATTAATAGACCCCTACGAGCAGTACTTC. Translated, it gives CASSYRLIDPYEQYF.

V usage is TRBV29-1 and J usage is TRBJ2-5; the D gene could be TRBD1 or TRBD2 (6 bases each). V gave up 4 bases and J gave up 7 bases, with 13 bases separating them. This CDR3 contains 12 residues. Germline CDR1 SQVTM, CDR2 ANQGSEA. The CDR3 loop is CSVAGAPGTQYF. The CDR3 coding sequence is TGCAGCGTTGCGGGGGCCCCGGGGACCCAGTACTTC.

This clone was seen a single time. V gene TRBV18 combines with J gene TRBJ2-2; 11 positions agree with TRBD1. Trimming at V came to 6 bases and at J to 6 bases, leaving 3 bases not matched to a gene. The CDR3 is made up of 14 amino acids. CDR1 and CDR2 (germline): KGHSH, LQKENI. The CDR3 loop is CASSGQGAAGELFF. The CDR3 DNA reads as TGTGCCAGCTCCGGACAGGGGGCTGCCGGGGAGCTGTTTTTT.